One TCR beta chain is described in this entry. Its antigen is unidentified. Sequencing used immunoSEQ multiplex PCR; TCRdb keeps in-frame clones, though not all of them. Here the sample spans about 80,000 clones, 65% to 85% being singletons. This entry comes from a study of identifying expanded T cells in peripheral blood. Notes on the study in general: Differentially abundant clones: roughly 1.3 between replicates, about 15 at around 2 weeks, 19 at four. Approximately two-week clone count variance significantly increased as total template count grew.

No infections or other immune events were documented during collection. V lost 11 bases, J lost 0 bases, and 15 bases lay in between. The germline gives CDR1 SNHLY, CDR2 FYNNEI. The length of the CDR3 is 14 residues. The sequence was collected from a person aged 18 to 75 in good health. V usage is TRBV2 and J usage is TRBJ2-3; D perhaps matches TRBD2 (5 bases). Material: blood. The CDR3 nucleotides are TGTGCCGGGAGACTCGCTACTAGCACAGATACGCAGTATTTT. It codes for CAGRLATSTDTQYF.